This TCR beta chain was retrieved from a study of blood T cell repertoires in COVID-19. Study summary: COVID-19 samples, acute and convalescent, were from the United States, Italy and Spain. Sources were T cells, B-cell-depleted T cells, or PBMCs; the material itself was cDNA or gDNA.

Only in-frame clones appear in the TCRdb table, and some are missing; sequencing was by immunoSEQ multiplex PCR. The profile covers some 150,000 clones, with about 86% appearing a single time and more than 1.5% taken by the ten largest. The CDR3 is made up of 14 amino acids. Trimming removed 7 bases from V and 2 bases from J, with 13 bases in between. The V gene's germline CDR1 is MNHEY and CDR2 SMNVEV (reference sequence). Sequenced sample: peripheral blood. The chain employs TRBV27 and TRBJ2-3, with a possible D match to TRBD2 (5 bases). This TCR derives from a woman aged 55-75 years with acute or convalescent COVID-19. CDR3 DNA: TGTGCCAGCACCCTAGCCTACTTCACAGATACGCAGTATTTT. The encoded protein is CASTLAYFTDTQYF.